This record concerns one TCR beta chain sequence. V lost 4 bases to trimming and J lost 4 bases; unmatched junction nucleotides: 6. Per germline, CDR1 GTSNPN and CDR2 SVGIG (reference sequence). CDR3 length: 16 amino acids. Not a single patient had been given any form of treatment at any point before undergoing thyroid surgery. The sample is drawn from a study of metastatic and nonmetastatic thyroid tumors. TCRdb used MiXCR to call clones anew from the PCR reads. The sample includes around 32,000 clones, 6% to 9.5% of them seen just once. The source material was blood. The receptor was isolated from a female donor with papillary thyroid cancer or a benign thyroid nodule (not recorded which). Some clones in this sample may be carry-over from other donors' samples. The genes are TRBV30 and TRBJ1-6, with TRBD1 identical over 11 bases. The CDR3, as DNA: TGTGCCTGGACCGCCGGGACAGGGGGATATAATTCACCCCTCCACTTT. Protein sequence: CAWTAGTGGYNSPLHF. Combining the CDR3 with reference TRBV30 and TRBJ1-6 gives the whole variable domain SQTIHQWPATLVQPVGSPLSLECTVEGTSNPNLYWYRQAAGRGLQLLFYSVGIGQISSEVPQNLSASRPQDRQFILSSKKLLLSDSGFYLCAWTAGTGGYNSPLHFGNGTRLTVT.